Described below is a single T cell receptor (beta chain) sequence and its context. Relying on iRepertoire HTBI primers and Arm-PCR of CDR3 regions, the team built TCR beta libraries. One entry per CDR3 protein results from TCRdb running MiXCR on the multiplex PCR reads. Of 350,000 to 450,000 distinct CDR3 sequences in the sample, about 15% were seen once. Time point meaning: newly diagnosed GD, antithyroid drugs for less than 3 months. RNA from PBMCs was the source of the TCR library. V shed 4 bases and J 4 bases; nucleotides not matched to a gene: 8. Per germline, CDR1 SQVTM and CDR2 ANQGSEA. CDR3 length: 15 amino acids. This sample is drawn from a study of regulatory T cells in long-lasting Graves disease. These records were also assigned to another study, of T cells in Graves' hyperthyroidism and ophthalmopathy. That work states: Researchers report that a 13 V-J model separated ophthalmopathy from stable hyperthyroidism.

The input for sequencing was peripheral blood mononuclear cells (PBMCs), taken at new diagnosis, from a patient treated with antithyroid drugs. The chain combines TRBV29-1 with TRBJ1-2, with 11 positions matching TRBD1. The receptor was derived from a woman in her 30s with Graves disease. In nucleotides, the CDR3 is TGCAGCGTTGTGGGGGGACAGGGGGGTGTCTATGGCTACACCTTC. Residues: CSVVGGQGGVYGYTF.